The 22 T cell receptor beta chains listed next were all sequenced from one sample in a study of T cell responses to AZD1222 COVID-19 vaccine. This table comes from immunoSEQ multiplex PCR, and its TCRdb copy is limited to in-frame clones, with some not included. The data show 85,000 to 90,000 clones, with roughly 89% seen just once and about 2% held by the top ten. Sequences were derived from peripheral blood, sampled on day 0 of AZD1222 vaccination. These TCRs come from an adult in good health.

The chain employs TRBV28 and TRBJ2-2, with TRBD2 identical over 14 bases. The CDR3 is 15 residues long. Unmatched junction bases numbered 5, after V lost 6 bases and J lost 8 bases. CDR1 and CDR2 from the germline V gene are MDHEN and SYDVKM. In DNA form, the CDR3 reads TGTGCCAGCAGGGGGACTAGCGGGAGAAGGGGGGAGCTGTTTTTT. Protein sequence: CASRGTSGRRGELFF.

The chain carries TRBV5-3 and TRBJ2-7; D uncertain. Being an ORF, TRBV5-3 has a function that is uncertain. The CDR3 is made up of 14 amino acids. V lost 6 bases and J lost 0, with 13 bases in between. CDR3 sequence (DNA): TGTGCCAGAACCTCACACAGTAGCTCCTACGAGCAGTACTTC. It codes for CARTSHSSSYEQYF.

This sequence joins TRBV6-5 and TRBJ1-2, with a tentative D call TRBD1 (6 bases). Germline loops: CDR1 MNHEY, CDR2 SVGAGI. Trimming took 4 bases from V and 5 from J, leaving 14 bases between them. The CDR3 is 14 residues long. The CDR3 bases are TGTGCCAGCAGTTCTCAGACAGGACAATATGGCTACACCTTC. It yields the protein CASSSQTGQYGYTF.

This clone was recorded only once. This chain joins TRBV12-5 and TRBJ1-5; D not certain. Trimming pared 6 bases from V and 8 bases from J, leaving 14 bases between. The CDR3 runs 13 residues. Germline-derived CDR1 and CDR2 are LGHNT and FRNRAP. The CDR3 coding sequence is TGTGCTAGTGGCCCCCCTATGGGAGAGCCCCAGCATTTT. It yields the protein CASGPPMGEPQHF.

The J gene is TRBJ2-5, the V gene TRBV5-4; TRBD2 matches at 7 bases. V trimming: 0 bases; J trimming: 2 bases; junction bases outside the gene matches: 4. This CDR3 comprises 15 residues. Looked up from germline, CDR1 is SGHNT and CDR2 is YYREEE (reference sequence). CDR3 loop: CASSLELARQETQYF. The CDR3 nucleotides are TGTGCCAGCAGCTTGGAACTAGCGAGGCAAGAGACCCAGTACTTC.

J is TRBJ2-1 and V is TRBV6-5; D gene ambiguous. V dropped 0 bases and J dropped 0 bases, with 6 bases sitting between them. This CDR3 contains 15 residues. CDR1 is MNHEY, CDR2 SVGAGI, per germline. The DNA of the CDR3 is TGTGCCAGCAGTTACTCAACGGGCTCCTACAATGAGCAGTTCTTC. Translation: CASSYSTGSYNEQFF.

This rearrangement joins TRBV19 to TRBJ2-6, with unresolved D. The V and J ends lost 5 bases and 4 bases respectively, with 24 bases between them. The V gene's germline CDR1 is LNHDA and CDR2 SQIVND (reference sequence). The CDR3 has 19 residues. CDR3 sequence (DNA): TGTGCCAGTAGTGGTGGGGTCATGCCCTTTTCTGCCGGGGCCAACGTCCTGACTTTC. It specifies CASSGGVMPFSAGANVLTF.

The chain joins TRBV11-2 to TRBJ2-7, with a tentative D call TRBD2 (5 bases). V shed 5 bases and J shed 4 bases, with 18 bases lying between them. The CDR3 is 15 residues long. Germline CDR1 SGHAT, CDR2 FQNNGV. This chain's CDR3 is CASSLTDGERYEQYF. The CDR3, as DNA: TGTGCCAGCAGCCTAACAGATGGAGAGCGGTACGAGCAGTACTTC. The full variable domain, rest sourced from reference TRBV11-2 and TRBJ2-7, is EAGVAQSPRYKIIEKRQSVAFWCNPISGHATLYWYQQILGQGPKLLIQFQNNGVVDDSQLPKDRFSAERLKGVDSTLKIQPAKLEDSAVYLCASSLTDGERYEQYFGPGTRLTVT.

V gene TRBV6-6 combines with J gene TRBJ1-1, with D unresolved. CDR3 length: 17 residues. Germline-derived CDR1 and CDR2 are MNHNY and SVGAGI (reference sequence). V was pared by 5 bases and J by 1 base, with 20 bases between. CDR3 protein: CASSRYLGGSRNTEAFF. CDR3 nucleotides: TGTGCCAGCAGTCGATACCTTGGCGGGAGTCGGAACACTGAAGCTTTCTTT.

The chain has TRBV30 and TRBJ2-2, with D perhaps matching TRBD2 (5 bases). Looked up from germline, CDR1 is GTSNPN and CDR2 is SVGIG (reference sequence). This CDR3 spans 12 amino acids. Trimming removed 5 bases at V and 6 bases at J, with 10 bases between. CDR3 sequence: CAWSLSAGELFF. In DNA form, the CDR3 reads TGTGCCTGGTCACTTAGCGCCGGGGAGCTGTTTTTT.

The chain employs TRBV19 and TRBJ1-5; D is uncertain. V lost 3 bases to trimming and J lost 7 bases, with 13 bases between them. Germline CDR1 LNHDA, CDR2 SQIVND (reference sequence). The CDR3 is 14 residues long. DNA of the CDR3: TGTGCCAGTAGTATGGTTCCACAAGGCCAGCCCCAGCATTTT. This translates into CASSMVPQGQPQHF.

CDR3 nucleotide sequence: TGTGCCAGCTCACCACCCTTGGTGAGGGGTCGGACTGAAGCTTTCTTT. Amino acids: CASSPPLVRGRTEAFF. This chain uses TRBV18 with TRBJ1-1; D possibly corresponds to TRBD1 (5 bases). The CDR3 extends over 16 amino acids. Trimming stripped 0 bases from V and 5 bases from J, with 16 bases between. CDR1 is KGHSH, CDR2 LQKENI, per germline.

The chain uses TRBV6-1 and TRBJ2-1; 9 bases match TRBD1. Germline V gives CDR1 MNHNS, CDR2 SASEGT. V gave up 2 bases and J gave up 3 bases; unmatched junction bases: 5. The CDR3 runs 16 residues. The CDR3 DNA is TGTGCCAGCAGTGAATTCATGGGACAGGGCTACAATGAGCAGTTCTTC. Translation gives CASSEFMGQGYNEQFF.

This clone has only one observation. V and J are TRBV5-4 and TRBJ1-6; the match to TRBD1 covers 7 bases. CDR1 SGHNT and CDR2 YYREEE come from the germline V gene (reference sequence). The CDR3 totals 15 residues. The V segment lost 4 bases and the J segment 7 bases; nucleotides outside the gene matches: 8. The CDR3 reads CASSRGGGGNSPLHF. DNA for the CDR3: TGTGCCAGCAGCCGAGGAGGGGGCGGCAATTCACCCCTCCACTTT.

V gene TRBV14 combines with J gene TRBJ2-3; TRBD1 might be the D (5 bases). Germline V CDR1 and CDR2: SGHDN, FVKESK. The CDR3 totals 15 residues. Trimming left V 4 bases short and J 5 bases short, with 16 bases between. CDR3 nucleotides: TGTGCCAGCAGCCCTCGAAGGGGAAGGTTAGATACGCAGTATTTT. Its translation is CASSPRRGRLDTQYF.

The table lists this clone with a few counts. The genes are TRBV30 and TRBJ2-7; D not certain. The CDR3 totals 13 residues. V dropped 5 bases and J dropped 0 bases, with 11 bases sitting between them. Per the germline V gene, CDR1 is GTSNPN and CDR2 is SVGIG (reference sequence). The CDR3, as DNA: TGTGCCTGGTCTCCAGGTCCCTCCTACGAGCAGTACTTC. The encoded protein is CAWSPGPSYEQYF. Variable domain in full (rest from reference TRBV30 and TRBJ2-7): SQTIHQWPATLVQPVGSPLSLECTVEGTSNPNLYWYRQAAGRGLQLLFYSVGIGQISSEVPQNLSASRPQDRQFILSSKKLLLSDSGFYLCAWSPGPSYEQYFGPGTRLTVT.

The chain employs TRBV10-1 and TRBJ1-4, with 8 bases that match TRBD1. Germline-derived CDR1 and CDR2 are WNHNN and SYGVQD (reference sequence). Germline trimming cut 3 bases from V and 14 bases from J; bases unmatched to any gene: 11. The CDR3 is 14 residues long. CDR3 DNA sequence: TGCGCCAGCAGTGACAGGGGGCGCTCCGTCGGGCTGTTTTTT. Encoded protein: CASSDRGRSVGLFF.

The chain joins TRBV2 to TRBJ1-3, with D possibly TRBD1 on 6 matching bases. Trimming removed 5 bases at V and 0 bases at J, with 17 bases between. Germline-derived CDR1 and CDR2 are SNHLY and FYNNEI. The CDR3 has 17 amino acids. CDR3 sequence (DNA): TGTGCCAGCAGTTACGCCGGGACACTTTCCTCTGGAAACACCATATATTTT. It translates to CASSYAGTLSSGNTIYF.

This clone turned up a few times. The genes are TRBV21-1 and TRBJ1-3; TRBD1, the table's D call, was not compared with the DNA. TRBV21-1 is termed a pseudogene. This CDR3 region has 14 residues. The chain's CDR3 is CASMGSPSGNTIYF. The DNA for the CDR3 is TGTGCCAGCATGGGCAGCCCATCTGGAAACACCATATATTTT.

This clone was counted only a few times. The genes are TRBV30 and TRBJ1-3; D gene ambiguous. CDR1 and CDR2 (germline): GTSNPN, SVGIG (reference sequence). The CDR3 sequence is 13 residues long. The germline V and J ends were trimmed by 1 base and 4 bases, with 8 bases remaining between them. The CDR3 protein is CAWSGGPGNTIYF. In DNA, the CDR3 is TGTGCCTGGAGTGGTGGACCGGGAAACACCATATATTTT.

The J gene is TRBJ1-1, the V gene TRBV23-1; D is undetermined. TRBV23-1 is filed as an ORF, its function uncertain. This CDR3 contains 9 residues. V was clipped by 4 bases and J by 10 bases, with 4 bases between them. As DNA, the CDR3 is TGCGCCAGCAGTCCGGTAGCTTTCTTT. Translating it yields CASSPVAFF.

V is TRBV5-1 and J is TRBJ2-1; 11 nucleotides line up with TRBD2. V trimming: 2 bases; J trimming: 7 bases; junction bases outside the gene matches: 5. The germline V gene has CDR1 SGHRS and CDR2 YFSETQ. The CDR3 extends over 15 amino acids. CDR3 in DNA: TGCGCCAGCAGCTTAACTAGCGGGAGTAGGAATGAGCAGTTCTTC. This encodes CASSLTSGSRNEQFF.